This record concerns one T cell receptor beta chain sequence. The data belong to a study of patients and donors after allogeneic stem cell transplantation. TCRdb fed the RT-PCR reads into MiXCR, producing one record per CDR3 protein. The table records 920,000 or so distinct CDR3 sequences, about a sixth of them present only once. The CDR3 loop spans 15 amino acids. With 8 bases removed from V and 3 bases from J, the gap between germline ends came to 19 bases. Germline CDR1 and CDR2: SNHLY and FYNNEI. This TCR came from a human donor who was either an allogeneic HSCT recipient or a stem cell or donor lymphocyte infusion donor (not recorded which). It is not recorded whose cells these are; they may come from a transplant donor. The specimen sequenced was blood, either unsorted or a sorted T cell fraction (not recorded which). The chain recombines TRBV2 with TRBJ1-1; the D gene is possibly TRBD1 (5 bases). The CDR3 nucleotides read TGTGCCAGCTTTAGAGGGTGGGGCTCGGACACTGAAGCTTTCTTT. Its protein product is CASFRGWGSDTEAFF.